Below, one T cell receptor beta chain is given with its context. What it binds is unknown. V gave up 4 bases and J gave up 3 bases, with 12 bases separating them. CDR1 and CDR2 from the germline V gene are LNHDA and SQIVND (reference sequence). There are 15 residues in the CDR3. This entry is derived from a study of cytomegalovirus exposure and HLA in healthy donors. Turning to the study itself: Membership in the Caucasian-associated ancestry cluster was found for around 81% of 398 genotyped donors.

Points from the study as a whole: Presence/absence analyses rested on an assumption that sequencing depth was roughly uniform across donors.

PCR primers comprised 60 Vbeta and 13 Jbeta primers. This table comes from immunoSEQ multiplex PCR, and its TCRdb copy is limited to in-frame clones, with some not included. The repertoire includes fewer than 200,000 clones, 65% to 75% of them detected once, and about 1.6% sits in the top ten. This chain connects TRBV19 to TRBJ1-4; no firm D call. Sequenced: PBMCs. The receptor comes from a girl aged 5-17 years in good health and CMV-seronegative. The CDR3 coding sequence is TGTGCCAGTAGTAGAGCGCCAGCCCCTAATGAAAAACTGTTTTTT. It specifies CASSRAPAPNEKLFF.